The 29 T cell receptor beta chains reported below all come from one sample, sequenced in a study of cytomegalovirus exposure and HLA in healthy donors. It was with 60 Vbeta and 13 Jbeta primers that the PCR ran. Data came from immunoSEQ multiplex PCR; TCRdb stores just in-frame clones and leaves some out. The sample carries 100,000 or so clones, 69% recorded once. What was sequenced was PBMCs. All receptors come from a man in his thirties or forties in good health and CMV-seronegative.

The rearrangement links TRBV10-3 to TRBJ2-3, with 8 bases fitting TRBD1. J lost 3 bases, V lost 4 bases, and 0 bases had no gene match. Germline V gene data show CDR1 as ENHRY and CDR2 as SYGVKD. The CDR3 runs to 13 residues. This chain's CDR3 is CAISGTGTDTQYF. The CDR3 coding sequence is TGTGCCATCAGTGGGACAGGGACAGATACGCAGTATTTT.

In its sample, this clone was seen a few times. V usage is TRBV4-2 and J usage is TRBJ1-1, with no clear D. V lost 4 bases, J lost 1 base, and 13 bases lay in between. The V gene's germline CDR1 is LGHNA and CDR2 YNFKEQ. This CDR3 spans 15 amino acids. DNA for the CDR3: TGTGCCAGCAGCCGCGCGCGGGCATCGAACACTGAAGCTTTCTTT. It encodes CASSRARASNTEAFF.

CDR3: CASSQVTGGDGYTF. Written as DNA, the CDR3 is TGTGCCAGCAGCCAAGTAACGGGGGGGGATGGCTACACCTTC. The chain carries TRBV14 and TRBJ1-2, with D maybe TRBD1 (5 bases). V lost 1 base to trimming and J lost 6 bases, with 12 bases between them. In germline, CDR1 is SGHDN, CDR2 FVKESK. The CDR3 consists of 14 residues.

In its sample, this clone was seen a few times. The V and J genes are TRBV2 and TRBJ1-6, with 7 bases matching TRBD1. The CDR3 loop spans 15 amino acids. The germline V gene has CDR1 SNHLY and CDR2 FYNNEI. Germline trimming cut 6 bases from V and 5 bases from J; bases unmatched to any gene: 7. CDR3 sequence: CASRNSGTDNSPLHF. In DNA, the CDR3 is TGTGCCAGCAGGAATTCCGGGACAGATAATTCACCCCTCCACTTT.

The rearrangement links TRBV6-5 to TRBJ1-1; D uncertain. The CDR3 loop spans 13 amino acids. The V gene lost 0 bases and the J gene lost 10 bases, with 12 bases spanning the gap. In germline, CDR1 is MNHEY, CDR2 SVGAGI. The CDR3 DNA reads as TGTGCCAGCAGTTACTCAGCATTTGTCGGAGCTTTCTTT. Translating it yields CASSYSAFVGAFF.

V is TRBV27 and J is TRBJ2-4; 13 bases are a match to TRBD2. Trimming removed 6 bases from V and 12 bases from J; junction bases left unmatched: 14. The CDR3 covers 16 residues. Looked up from germline, CDR1 is MNHEY and CDR2 is SMNVEV (reference sequence). For the CDR3, the DNA is TGTGCCAGCAGATTTTCCGGGACTAGCGGGATCGTCGGTCAGTACTTC. It is translated as CASRFSGTSGIVGQYF.

The V gene is TRBV13, the J gene TRBJ2-3; TRBD1 is a possible D gene (6 bases). Germline V gives CDR1 PRHDT, CDR2 FYEKMQ (reference sequence). The CDR3 has 16 residues. The ends were cut back, 5 bases at V and 0 bases at J, with 15 bases in the middle. The CDR3 loop reads CASSLQGRLSTDTQYF. DNA of the CDR3: TGTGCCAGCAGCCTGCAGGGGAGACTAAGCACAGATACGCAGTATTTT. The full variable domain, with the rest looked up from reference TRBV13 and TRBJ2-3, is AAGVIQSPRHLIKEKRETATLKCYPIPRHDTVYWYQQGPGQDPQFLISFYEKMQSDKGSIPDRFSAQQFSDYHSELNMSSLELGDSALYFCASSLQGRLSTDTQYFGPGTRLTVL.

The V and J genes are TRBV4-3 and TRBJ1-2; D is ambiguous. In germline, CDR1 is LGHNA, CDR2 YSLEER. This CDR3 region has 14 residues. V was pared by 0 bases and J by 8 bases, with 13 bases between. The CDR3, as DNA: TGCGCCAGCAGCCAAGATCCGGCGGGTAGAGGCTACACCTTC. Residues: CASSQDPAGRGYTF.

This chain connects TRBV11-3 to TRBJ2-3, with 8 bases lining up with TRBD1. Germline assignment: CDR1 SGHNT and CDR2 YENEEA. This CDR3 is built from 19 residues. Trimming removed 5 bases from V and 0 bases from J; junction bases left unmatched: 16. CDR3 loop: CASSLRHITGGPSTDTQYF. Written as DNA, the CDR3 is TGTGCCAGCAGCCTTCGCCATATTACAGGGGGTCCCAGCACAGATACGCAGTATTTT.

This chain links TRBV7-8 with TRBJ2-7, with 10 bases matching TRBD1. Germline V gene lookup returns CDR1 SGHVS and CDR2 FQNEAQ. The V and J ends lost 7 bases and 2 bases, in that order; junction bases with no gene match: 8. CDR3 size: 15 residues. The DNA of the CDR3 is TGTGCCAGCAACGCCCAAGGACAGGGGGCCTACGAGCAGTACTTC. It is translated as CASNAQGQGAYEQYF.

The chain links TRBV6-5 to TRBJ1-3, with a possible D match to TRBD1 (5 bases). V lost 7 bases and J 0 bases, leaving 13 bases between the germline ends. The CDR3 runs 15 residues. Germline V gives CDR1 MNHEY, CDR2 SVGAGI. Here the CDR3 DNA reads TGTGCCAGCACCCTAGGACACTACTCTGGAAACACCATATATTTT. The encoded protein is CASTLGHYSGNTIYF.

The chain links TRBV5-1 to TRBJ2-1, with D possibly matching TRBD1 (5 bases). Trimming shortened V by 2 bases and J by 3 bases, and 12 bases separated the two germline ends. Germline V gene data show CDR1 as SGHRS and CDR2 as YFSETQ. This CDR3 comprises 15 residues. The CDR3 loop is CASSFRQGNYNEQFF. For the CDR3, the DNA is TGCGCCAGCAGCTTCCGGCAGGGCAACTACAATGAGCAGTTCTTC.

The sample holds a few counts of this clone. The genes are TRBV2 and TRBJ1-4, with 7 bases identical to TRBD1. The CDR3 extends over 15 amino acids. With V trimmed by 5 bases and J by 8 bases, 11 bases remained unmatched. Germline V CDR1 and CDR2: SNHLY, FYNNEI. This CDR3 is CASSPSGGGAEKLFF. CDR3 nucleotide sequence: TGTGCCAGCAGTCCCTCAGGAGGGGGCGCGGAAAAACTGTTTTTT.

V and J are TRBV19 and TRBJ2-1, with TRBD1 matching 8 bases. J lost 5 bases, V lost 6 bases, and 9 bases had no gene match. The CDR3 length is 15 residues. Looked up from germline, CDR1 is LNHDA and CDR2 is SQIVND (reference sequence). CDR3 amino acids: CASRSRTGRDNEQFF. CDR3 in DNA: TGTGCCAGTAGAAGCAGGACAGGGCGGGACAATGAGCAGTTCTTC.

V and J are TRBV7-2 and TRBJ2-2, with unresolved D. The CDR3 runs to 14 residues. Trimming removed 1 base from V and 3 bases from J, with 6 bases in between. CDR1 and CDR2 (germline): SGHTA, FQGNSA. As DNA, the CDR3 is TGTGCCAGCAGCTTAGTGGTAGACACCGGGGAGCTGTTTTTT. This sequence encodes CASSLVVDTGELFF.

This chain connects TRBV6-6 to TRBJ1-2; unclear D gene. The CDR3 extends over 12 amino acids. V lost 4 bases and J 6 bases, leaving 9 bases between the germline ends. Germline V lookup: CDR1 MNHNY, CDR2 SVGAGI (reference sequence). CDR3 bases: TGTGCCAGCAGTTTAGAGGGAAATGGCTACACCTTC. This gives the protein CASSLEGNGYTF.

The CDR3 sequence is CASGLTGELFF. DNA for the CDR3: TGTGCGAGCGGGCTCACCGGGGAGCTGTTTTTT. The chain combines TRBV2 with TRBJ2-2, with D possibly being TRBD2 (6 bases). Germline V gene sequence: CDR1 SNHLY, CDR2 FYNNEI. CDR3 size: 11 residues. Together with reference TRBV2 and TRBJ2-2, the CDR3 gives the full variable domain: EPEVTQTPSHQVTQMGQEVILRCVPISNHLYFYWYRQILGQKVEFLVSFYNNEISEKSEIFDDQFSVERPDGSNFTLKIRSTKLEDSAMYFCASGLTGELFFGEGSRLTVL.

V and J are TRBV5-5 and TRBJ2-1; 13 bases line up with TRBD2. The V gene end was trimmed by 1 base and the J gene end by 6 bases; junction bases not matched to a gene: 7. This CDR3 region has 17 residues. Germline V gene sequence: CDR1 SGHKS, CDR2 YYEKEE (reference sequence). The CDR3 loop is CASSLPLGLAGPNEQFF. The CDR3, as DNA: TGTGCCAGCAGCTTGCCGTTGGGACTAGCGGGACCCAATGAGCAGTTCTTC.

This chain uses TRBV2 with TRBJ1-6; 9 bases match TRBD1. The CDR3 has 17 residues. In germline, CDR1 is SNHLY, CDR2 FYNNEI. With V trimmed by 0 bases and J by 7 bases, 7 bases remained unmatched. The CDR3 spells CASSEAARDRVNSPLHF. In DNA, the CDR3 is TGTGCCAGCAGTGAAGCGGCCCGGGACAGGGTAAATTCACCCCTCCACTTT.

Only one count was recorded for this clone. The chain recombines TRBV5-1 with TRBJ1-1; no definite D call. The ends were cut back, 7 bases at V and 2 bases at J, with 9 bases in the middle. This CDR3 has 12 residues. Looked up from germline, CDR1 is SGHRS and CDR2 is YFSETQ. CDR3 nucleotides: TGCGCCAGCGGCCGATTCAACACTGAAGCTTTCTTT. Its translation is CASGRFNTEAFF.

V and J are TRBV7-2 and TRBJ2-1; tentatively, D is TRBD1 (6 bases). V was trimmed by 1 base and J by 0 bases, leaving 7 bases between them. There are 15 residues in the CDR3. Germline CDR1 reads SGHTA; CDR2 reads FQGNSA. Here the CDR3 reads CASSLVGGSYNEQFF. The CDR3 bases are TGTGCCAGCAGCTTAGTAGGGGGCTCCTACAATGAGCAGTTCTTC.

V gene TRBV6-1 combines with J gene TRBJ1-5; D unresolved. Trimming took off 8 bases at V and 2 bases at J, with 13 bases between the two ends. CDR1 and CDR2 from the germline V gene are MNHNS and SASEGT. CDR3 length: 14 amino acids. CDR3 residues: CASGAALRNQPQHF. As DNA, the CDR3 is TGTGCCAGCGGAGCGGCCCTTCGCAATCAGCCCCAGCATTTT.

This chain joins TRBV7-2 and TRBJ1-1, with TRBD1 matching 7 bases. Losses at the gene ends were 5 bases for V and 10 bases for J; bases not matched to a gene: 13. The CDR3 contains 14 residues. Germline lookup yields CDR1 SGHTA and CDR2 FQGNSA. CDR3 coding DNA: TGTGCCAGCAGCCTAATGGCTGGAGGGGGCGTAGCTTTCTTT. Amino acid sequence: CASSLMAGGGVAFF.

The rearrangement joins TRBV30 to TRBJ2-3; D ambiguous. CDR1 GTSNPN and CDR2 SVGIG come from the germline V gene (reference sequence). The V end was cut by 2 bases, the J end by 0 bases, with 24 bases between. The CDR3 spans 19 residues. The CDR3 region is CAWSPLLTETFYSTDTQYF. The CDR3 DNA is TGTGCCTGGAGTCCCCTCCTAACAGAGACATTTTATAGCACAGATACGCAGTATTTT.

This chain joins TRBV7-9 and TRBJ1-2, with 9 positions matching TRBD1. This CDR3 is built from 15 residues. Trimming removed 1 base from V and 0 bases from J; junction bases left unmatched: 0. CDR1 is SEHNR, CDR2 FQNEAQ, per germline (reference sequence). The CDR3: CASSLGDRANYGYTF. CDR3 in DNA: TGTGCCAGCAGCTTAGGGGACAGGGCTAACTATGGCTACACCTTC.

This chain uses TRBV6-1 with TRBJ2-1, with D maybe TRBD2 (5 bases). Trimming stripped 3 bases from V and 2 bases from J, with 8 bases between. CDR3 size: 14 residues. Per the germline V gene, CDR1 is MNHNS and CDR2 is SASEGT. DNA for the CDR3: TGTGCCAGCAGTGAGGGCGGGCCCTACAATGAGCAGTTCTTC. Encoded protein: CASSEGGPYNEQFF.

The V gene is TRBV7-2, the J gene TRBJ2-6, with TRBD1 matching over 12 bases. The CDR3 totals 18 residues. V lost 5 bases, J lost 1 base, and 6 bases stayed unmatched. Looked up from germline, CDR1 is SGHTA and CDR2 is FQGNSA. Written as DNA, the CDR3 is TGTGCCAGCAGCCCGGGGGACAGGGGGCTGTCTGGGGCCAACGTCCTGACTTTC. This codes for CASSPGDRGLSGANVLTF. The full variable domain, with the rest looked up from reference TRBV7-2 and TRBJ2-6, is GAGVSQSPSNKVTEKGKDVELRCDPISGHTALYWYRQSLGQGLEFLIYFQGNSAPDKSGLPSDRFSAERTGGSVSTLTIQRTQQEDSAVYLCASSPGDRGLSGANVLTFGAGSRLTVL.

This rearrangement joins TRBV30 to TRBJ1-3, with no clear D. Trimming took off 2 bases at V and 1 base at J, with 9 bases between the two ends. Germline values: CDR1 GTSNPN, CDR2 SVGIG (reference sequence). CDR3 length equals 14 residues. The CDR3 reads CAWSMAMSGNTIYF. As DNA, the CDR3 is TGTGCCTGGAGTATGGCCATGTCTGGAAACACCATATATTTT.

The chain is built from TRBV28 and TRBJ2-7; 7 positions agree with TRBD2. In germline, CDR1 is MDHEN, CDR2 SYDVKM. After removal of 5 bases from V and 4 bases from J, the junction contained 14 bases not matched to a gene. The length of the CDR3 is 16 residues. The CDR3 loop reads CASSQSWGRDMYEQYF. CDR3 sequence (DNA): TGTGCCAGCAGTCAGTCCTGGGGGAGGGATATGTACGAGCAGTACTTC.